A single sample gave rise to the 8 T cell receptor beta chains below, sequenced in a study of cytomegalovirus exposure and HLA in healthy donors. Vbeta (60) and Jbeta (13) primers were used in the PCR. Repertoires were generated with immunoSEQ multiplex PCR, while TCRdb's copy carries only in-frame clones and drops some. Of under 200,000 clones in the sample, over 65% were seen once. The sample was PBMCs. These receptors all come from a woman in her 40s in good health and CMV-seronegative.

This chain connects TRBV6-5 to TRBJ2-3; tentative D call: TRBD2 (5 bases). This CDR3 region has 13 residues. V lost 2 bases and J lost 6, with 9 bases in between. Germline V CDR1 and CDR2: MNHEY, SVGAGI. DNA of the CDR3: TGTGCCAGCAGTTACAAAATAGCGGATACGCAGTATTTT. The encoded protein is CASSYKIADTQYF.

The chain couples TRBV19 to TRBJ1-5; 7 bases align to TRBD1. The CDR3 is 16 amino acids. Looked up from germline, CDR1 is LNHDA and CDR2 is SQIVND (reference sequence). The V gene end was trimmed by 9 bases and the J gene end by 0 bases; junction bases not matched to a gene: 11. In DNA form, the CDR3 reads TGTGCCAGGGGACAGCCCTTCGGGGGTAGCAATCAGCCCCAGCATTTT. It translates to CARGQPFGGSNQPQHF.

The V gene is TRBV28, the J gene TRBJ1-2; D not resolved. The germline V and J ends were trimmed by 5 bases and 5 bases, with 15 bases remaining between them. CDR1 and CDR2 from the germline V gene are MDHEN and SYDVKM. The CDR3 extends over 14 amino acids. Written as DNA, the CDR3 is TGTGCCAGCAGTGTGACCCCTGGGAGGTATGGCTACACCTTC. This encodes CASSVTPGRYGYTF.

This chain links TRBV6-5 with TRBJ1-2, with 7 bases identical to TRBD1. CDR3 length equals 14 residues. Germline V CDR1 and CDR2: MNHEY, SVGAGI. V shed 4 bases, J shed 4 bases, and the junction held 6 bases outside the gene matches. The CDR3 sequence is CASSWDSGPYGYTF. The CDR3 DNA follows: TGTGCCAGCAGTTGGGACAGCGGCCCCTATGGCTACACCTTC.

This clone has only a few counts. This sequence joins TRBV6-5 and TRBJ2-3; no clear D gene. Deletions cut 5 bases from V and 7 bases from J, with 13 bases between. Germline CDR1 MNHEY, CDR2 SVGAGI. The CDR3 consists of 13 residues. The CDR3 region has the DNA TGTGCCAGCAGTCAACGATCGCGGAATACGCAGTATTTT. Translated: CASSQRSRNTQYF.

The genes are TRBV4-1 and TRBJ1-2; 10 positions agree with TRBD1. This CDR3 has 17 amino acids. CDR1 and CDR2 from the germline V gene are MGHRA and YSYEKL. The V and J ends lost 6 bases and 5 bases, in that order; junction bases with no gene match: 15. Here the CDR3 reads CASSRFETGGVSYGYTF. CDR3 bases: TGCGCCAGCAGTCGCTTCGAGACAGGGGGCGTAAGTTATGGCTACACCTTC.

V usage is TRBV7-2 and J usage is TRBJ2-1; D may be TRBD1 (7 bases). Germline V CDR1 and CDR2: SGHTA, FQGNSA. Deletions cut 5 bases from V and 16 bases from J, with 18 bases between. CDR3 length: 12 residues. The CDR3 DNA is TGTGCCAGCAGCCAGGGGGGCGGGCCCTTTTTCTTC. Translating it yields CASSQGGGPFFF.

The chain uses TRBV10-3 and TRBJ1-2; 10 bases are a match to TRBD1. Germline V gene lookup returns CDR1 ENHRY and CDR2 SYGVKD. With 4 bases clipped from V and 2 bases from J, the junction kept 4 bases outside the gene matches. The CDR3 is 15 amino acids. The CDR3, as DNA: TGTGCCATCAGTGTGACAGGGGGCTCGAACTATGGCTACACCTTC. It is translated as CAISVTGGSNYGYTF.